The 9 T cell receptor beta chains reported below all come from one sample, sequenced in a study of shared clonotypes between healthy human individuals. Method: immunoSEQ multiplex PCR; TCRdb's copy keeps in-frame clones and lacks some. The sample contains approximately 1,500,000 clones, around 95% of which appear only once. The sample comprised naive CD4+ T cells sorted from blood. As for subset: CD45RA+ positively selected. These receptors all stem from a man aged 25-40 years in good health.

The J gene is TRBJ2-7, the V gene TRBV30; the match to TRBD2 covers 7 bases. With V trimmed by 2 bases and J by 2 bases, 6 bases remained unmatched. CDR1 GTSNPN and CDR2 SVGIG come from the germline V gene (reference sequence). The CDR3 is made up of 14 amino acids. The CDR3 sequence is CAWSKLAVTYEQYF. In nucleotides, the CDR3 is TGTGCCTGGAGTAAGCTAGCGGTGACCTACGAGCAGTACTTC.

The genes are TRBV11-2 and TRBJ1-1; 8 bases agree with TRBD1. Trimming at V came to 0 bases and at J to 0 bases, leaving 9 bases not matched to a gene. This CDR3 has 18 amino acids. Per germline, CDR1 SGHAT and CDR2 FQNNGV. CDR3 region: CASSLERTGRRVNTEAFF. DNA of the CDR3: TGTGCCAGCAGCTTAGAACGGACAGGGCGGCGGGTGAACACTGAAGCTTTCTTT.

The J gene is TRBJ2-7, the V gene TRBV11-2, with unresolved D. Deletions cut 3 bases from V and 4 bases from J, with 10 bases between. Germline V gene sequence: CDR1 SGHAT, CDR2 FQNNGV. This CDR3 has 13 residues. The CDR3, as DNA: TGTGCCAGCAGCTTGTCAGACTCTTACGAGCAGTACTTC. Its translation: CASSLSDSYEQYF.

The chain recombines TRBV25-1 with TRBJ1-2; the D is unclear. Trimming took off 2 bases at V and 2 bases at J, with 6 bases between the two ends. The germline V gene encodes CDR1 MGHDK and CDR2 SYGVNS. This CDR3 is built from 13 residues. CDR3 coding DNA: TGTGCCAGCAGTGAAGTCGTGAACTATGGCTACACCTTC. It yields the protein CASSEVVNYGYTF.

This chain connects TRBV7-2 to TRBJ2-7; 9 bases align to TRBD1. CDR1 SGHTA and CDR2 FQGNSA come from the germline V gene. The length of the CDR3 is 15 residues. The V gene end was trimmed by 6 bases and the J gene end by 5 bases; junction bases not matched to a gene: 11. The CDR3 region has the DNA TGTGCCAGCAGTTTTACCGGGACAGGGTTCCACGAGCAGTACTTC. This gives the protein CASSFTGTGFHEQYF. The complete variable domain, with remaining parts taken from reference TRBV7-2 and TRBJ2-7, reads GAGVSQSPSNKVTEKGKDVELRCDPISGHTALYWYRQSLGQGLEFLIYFQGNSAPDKSGLPSDRFSAERTGGSVSTLTIQRTQQEDSAVYLCASSFTGTGFHEQYFGPGTRLTVT.

The V gene is TRBV29-1, the J gene TRBJ1-1, with 7 positions matching TRBD1. CDR3 length equals 17 residues. The germline V gene has CDR1 SQVTM and CDR2 ANQGSEA. The V segment lost 4 bases and the J segment 4 bases; nucleotides outside the gene matches: 18. CDR3 nucleotide sequence: TGCAGCGTTGTGGGGGCCAGGGGGTCGAATTTGGGCACTGAAGCTTTCTTT. This codes for CSVVGARGSNLGTEAFF.

The chain uses TRBV29-1 and TRBJ2-7, with TRBD1 matching 8 bases. The CDR3 covers 16 residues. CDR1 and CDR2 (germline): SQVTM, ANQGSEA. The J segment lost 2 bases and the V segment lost 4 bases, leaving 13 bases of the junction unmatched. For the CDR3, the DNA is TGCAGCGTTGCTGGTTGGACAGGGTTGGGGCCCTACGAGCAGTACTTC. It yields the protein CSVAGWTGLGPYEQYF.

The chain joins TRBV5-1 to TRBJ2-6, with no clear D. The ends were cut back, 0 bases at V and 0 bases at J, with 7 bases in the middle. CDR3 length: 16 amino acids. Germline CDR1 reads SGHRS; CDR2 reads YFSETQ. The CDR3 sequence: CASSLGYSSGANVLTF. The DNA for the CDR3 is TGCGCCAGCAGCTTGGGTTACAGCTCTGGGGCCAACGTCCTGACTTTC.

V is TRBV12-5 and J is TRBJ2-2; 10 nucleotides agree with TRBD1. CDR3 size: 15 residues. Germline V lookup: CDR1 LGHNT, CDR2 FRNRAP. Germline trimming cut 7 bases from V and 4 bases from J; bases unmatched to any gene: 6. Here the CDR3 DNA reads TGTGCTAGTGCCCTTGGACAGGGGGTCACCGGGGAGCTGTTTTTT. It specifies CASALGQGVTGELFF.